This passage covers 17 T cell receptor beta chains from one sample sequenced in a study of cytomegalovirus exposure and HLA in healthy donors. A multiplex PCR was run with 60 Vbeta primers and 13 Jbeta primers. Libraries were prepared by immunoSEQ multiplex PCR; TCRdb keeps only in-frame clonotypes and omits some of them. The sample's table shows 75,000 to 80,000 clones. The material sequenced was PBMCs. The receptor source for this set is a man aged 18-30 years in good health and CMV-seropositive.

The chain's CDR3 is CAIQTGLRGYEQYF. CDR3 DNA: TGTGCCATCCAGACAGGCCTGAGGGGCTACGAGCAGTACTTC. The rearrangement joins TRBV6-5 to TRBJ2-7; tentatively, D is TRBD1 (6 bases). Germline loops: CDR1 MNHEY, CDR2 SVGAGI. This CDR3 comprises 14 residues. V dropped 10 bases and J dropped 3 bases, with 19 bases sitting between them.

This chain connects TRBV7-8 to TRBJ2-3; no definite D call. This CDR3 contains 12 residues. Trimming pared 4 bases from V and 4 bases from J, leaving 6 bases between. Germline V gives CDR1 SGHVS, CDR2 FQNEAQ. CDR3: CASSSRADTQYF. The CDR3 coding sequence is TGTGCCAGCAGCTCTCGGGCAGATACGCAGTATTTT. The complete variable domain, with remaining parts taken from reference TRBV7-8 and TRBJ2-3, reads GAGVSQSPRYKVAKRGQDVALRCDPISGHVSLFWYQQALGQGPEFLTYFQNEAQLDKSGLPSDRFFAERPEGSVSTLKIQRTQQEDSAVYLCASSSRADTQYFGPGTRLTVL.

The chain has TRBV18 and TRBJ2-7; D not resolved. V lost 5 bases and J lost 5, with 10 bases in between. The CDR3 spans 12 residues. Germline assignment: CDR1 KGHSH and CDR2 LQKENI. CDR3 DNA sequence: TGTGCCAGCTCAAGGCCCCGGGACGAGCAGTACTTC. Protein product: CASSRPRDEQYF.

The CDR3 nucleotides read TGTGCCAGCAGCCTTGGACAGGACACCTACGAGCAGTACTTC. Residues: CASSLGQDTYEQYF. The chain employs TRBV7-6 and TRBJ2-7, with TRBD1 identical over 7 bases. CDR3 size: 14 residues. The germline V gene encodes CDR1 SGHVS and CDR2 FNYEAQ. Trimming took 5 bases from V and 2 from J; bases not matched to a gene: 6.

This chain uses TRBV29-1 with TRBJ1-4, with D tentatively TRBD1 (5 bases). Deletions cut 7 bases from V and 3 bases from J, with 18 bases between. Germline CDR1 SQVTM, CDR2 ANQGSEA. This CDR3 spans 15 amino acids. CDR3 sequence (DNA): TGCAGCGCCGAGTACCGCCTAGGGGCTAATGAAAAACTGTTTTTT. This sequence encodes CSAEYRLGANEKLFF.

The chain has TRBV10-2 and TRBJ2-3, with TRBD2 matching 9 bases. The CDR3 length is 14 residues. The ends lost 6 bases at V and 4 bases at J; junction bases unmatched: 5. Germline V CDR1 and CDR2: WSHSY, SAAADI. CDR3 bases: TGCGCCAGCAGGCGGCGGGAGGGTCCAGATACGCAGTATTTT. It yields the protein CASRRREGPDTQYF.

To note about this clone: This sample includes further DNA sequences coding for the same CDR3. This chain joins TRBV10-2 and TRBJ1-2; 9 bases fit TRBD1. CDR3 length: 14 residues. Trimming took 7 bases from V and 7 from J; bases not matched to a gene: 10. Germline CDR1 is WSHSY and CDR2 is SAAADI. The CDR3 sequence: CASKQTGTGTGYTF. Here the CDR3 DNA reads TGCGCCAGCAAACAAACCGGGACAGGGACTGGCTACACCTTC.

The genes are TRBV29-1 and TRBJ2-5, with D perhaps matching TRBD2 (6 bases). Germline lookup yields CDR1 SQVTM and CDR2 ANQGSEA. The CDR3 has 13 amino acids. CDR3 protein: CTTAGGARETQYF. DNA of the CDR3: TGCACAACCGCCGGAGGGGCCAGAGAGACCCAGTACTTC.

The genes are TRBV5-5 and TRBJ2-5, with a tentative D call TRBD2 (5 bases). Trimming took 7 bases from V and 5 from J, leaving 15 bases between them. Per germline, CDR1 SGHKS and CDR2 YYEKEE (reference sequence). The CDR3 is made up of 13 amino acids. CDR3 DNA sequence: TGTGCCAGCGTTGAAGCACCGGGGGAGACCCAGTACTTC. It encodes CASVEAPGETQYF.

The genes are TRBV28 and TRBJ2-7; 7 nucleotides align to TRBD1. CDR1 and CDR2 from the germline V gene are MDHEN and SYDVKM. Unmatched junction bases numbered 8, after V lost 3 bases and J lost 3 bases. CDR3 length equals 15 residues. The CDR3 loop reads CASSFTRGIVYEQYF. The CDR3 nucleotides are TGTGCCAGCAGTTTCACCAGGGGGATTGTCTACGAGCAGTACTTC.

The chain recombines TRBV28 with TRBJ2-6, with 7 bases identical to TRBD1. The length of the CDR3 is 16 residues. Germline trimming cut 6 bases from V and 0 bases from J; bases unmatched to any gene: 5. Germline CDR1 and CDR2: MDHEN and SYDVKM. The DNA for the CDR3 is TGTGCCAGCAGAGACAGGGCAAGCTCTGGGGCCAACGTCCTGACTTTC. This sequence encodes CASRDRASSGANVLTF.

The J gene is TRBJ2-2, the V gene TRBV4-1; D remains ambiguous. Germline V gene data show CDR1 as MGHRA and CDR2 as YSYEKL. The CDR3 is 13 amino acids. V was trimmed by 10 bases and J by 3 bases, leaving 12 bases between them. The CDR3 loop reads CATKSLDTGELFF. The CDR3, as DNA: TGCGCCACCAAGAGCCTGGACACCGGGGAGCTGTTTTTT.

This rearrangement joins TRBV30 to TRBJ1-1, with D possibly matching TRBD1 (5 bases). This CDR3 spans 15 amino acids. Trimming took off 1 base at V and 4 bases at J, with 16 bases between the two ends. Per germline, CDR1 GTSNPN and CDR2 SVGIG (reference sequence). The CDR3 DNA follows: TGTGCCTGGAGTGCCGCGATGGGGGAGGCCACTGAAGCTTTCTTT. Protein product: CAWSAAMGEATEAFF.

The chain uses TRBV27 and TRBJ1-1, with TRBD1 matching over 7 bases. In germline, CDR1 is MNHEY, CDR2 SMNVEV (reference sequence). Trimming cost V 7 bases and J 5 bases; bases outside gene matches: 10. The CDR3 extends over 14 amino acids. In DNA, the CDR3 is TGTGCCAGCAACCTCTACAGGGGCGGGACTGAAGCTTTCTTT. Translating gives CASNLYRGGTEAFF.

This chain links TRBV28 with TRBJ2-7; D not certain. Trimming removed 3 bases from V and 1 base from J, with 16 bases in between. This CDR3 contains 16 residues. Per germline, CDR1 MDHEN and CDR2 SYDVKM. DNA for the CDR3: TGTGCCAGCAGTTTCCCCGGTATAGTGCGGTCCTACGAGCAGTACTTC. Its translation is CASSFPGIVRSYEQYF.

The chain recombines TRBV13 with TRBJ2-3; 10 nucleotides line up with TRBD1. Per the germline V gene, CDR1 is PRHDT and CDR2 is FYEKMQ (reference sequence). The CDR3 sequence is 19 residues long. V gave up 3 bases and J gave up 4 bases; unmatched junction bases: 16. The CDR3 protein is CASSFGLREGQGRADTQYF. The CDR3 DNA reads as TGTGCCAGCAGCTTCGGACTCCGGGAGGGACAGGGGAGGGCAGATACGCAGTATTTT.

J is TRBJ1-5 and V is TRBV30, with D unclear. The CDR3 covers 13 residues. Germline V gene lookup returns CDR1 GTSNPN and CDR2 SVGIG (reference sequence). Trimming stripped 2 bases from V and 0 bases from J, with 5 bases between. The CDR3 bases are TGTGCCTGGAGTCCAGATAGCAATCAGCCCCAGCATTTT. It yields the protein CAWSPDSNQPQHF.